The sequence of this TCR beta chain was determined in a study of CD8 T cells in Susac syndrome. Study observations and caveats: The study conceded that its TCR sequencing and HLA analysis involved relatively few individuals.

To note about this clonotype: Antigen: not known.

The study sequenced TCR beta in blood CD8+ and CD4+ T cells. TEMRA cells were enriched by FACS, and CD4+ and CD8+ T cells were negatively isolated. Random-hexamer reverse transcription was applied to about 0.5 to 1 ug RNA. A single record per CDR3 protein comes from TCRdb applying MiXCR to the immunoSEQ multiplex PCR reads. The sample holds approximately 200,000 distinct CDR3 sequences, 90% to 95% seen once. This receptor was taken from a human donor with multiple sclerosis. Specimen: CD8+ T cells from PBMCs.

The CDR3 reads CASTPREGAKNIQYF. CDR3 nucleotides: TGTGCCAGCACGCCCCGGGAAGGAGCCAAAAACATTCAGTACTTC. The chain uses TRBV2 and TRBJ2-4, with a weak D call TRBD2 (5 bases). The CDR3 has 15 amino acids. V lost 7 bases and J 0 bases, leaving 13 bases between the germline ends. The germline gives CDR1 SNHLY, CDR2 FYNNEI. Full variable domain (rest looked up from reference TRBV2 and TRBJ2-4): EPEVTQTPSHQVTQMGQEVILRCVPISNHLYFYWYRQILGQKVEFLVSFYNNEISEKSEIFDDQFSVERPDGSNFTLKIRSTKLEDSAMYFCASTPREGAKNIQYFGAGTRLSVL.